Below are 19 T cell receptor beta chains sequenced from a single sample in a study of T cell repertoires in cytomegalovirus infection. No antigen has been assigned to these receptors. TCRdb reprocessed the reads with MiXCR, giving one entry per CDR3 protein. The top ten clones hold 15% to 20% of a sample with roughly 700,000 distinct CDR3 sequences, approximately 33% of them seen once. The material sequenced was cultured PBMCs, taken from culture after CMV antigen stimulation. The receptors here all came from a human donor in good health (CMV status not recorded). Some clones in this sample may be carry-over from other donors' samples.

The chain couples TRBV6-1 to TRBJ2-1, with TRBD1 matching 8 bases. The germline CDR1 and CDR2 sequences are MNHNS and SASEGT. CDR3 length equals 15 residues. V gave up 5 bases and J gave up 5 bases; unmatched junction bases: 8. The CDR3 DNA is TGTGCCAGCAGTTATGGACAGGGTTTAAACAATGAGCAGTTCTTC. Residues: CASSYGQGLNNEQFF.

V gene TRBV7-8 combines with J gene TRBJ2-7, with TRBD1 matching 7 bases. The V segment lost 4 bases and the J segment 3 bases; nucleotides outside the gene matches: 12. CDR3 size: 16 residues. The germline CDR1 and CDR2 sequences are SGHVS and FQNEAQ. The CDR3 sequence: CASSSRDSHLVYEQYF. CDR3 in DNA: TGTGCCAGCAGCTCCCGGGACAGCCATCTAGTCTACGAGCAGTACTTC.

V and J are TRBV7-4 and TRBJ1-6; 11 positions agree with TRBD1. Germline trimming cut 5 bases from V and 6 bases from J; bases unmatched to any gene: 9. CDR1 is SGHVT, CDR2 SQSDAQ, per germline. The CDR3 has 17 amino acids. The CDR3 DNA is TGTGCCAGCAGCGAAGGGACAGGGGGTTCCCTTAATTCACCCCTCCACTTT. Protein product: CASSEGTGGSLNSPLHF.

The rearrangement uses TRBV20-1 and TRBJ1-2, with no clear D. This CDR3 spans 12 amino acids. Germline loops: CDR1 DFQATT, CDR2 SNEGSKA (reference sequence). V was trimmed by 6 bases and J by 0 bases, leaving 8 bases between them. CDR3 amino acids: CSAAAANYGYTF. The CDR3, as DNA: TGCAGTGCCGCAGCAGCTAACTATGGCTACACCTTC.

The gene calls are TRBV6-1 and TRBJ2-7, with 9 bases fitting TRBD1. J gave up 1 base and V 5 bases, and 9 bases lay outside the gene matches. This CDR3 spans 16 amino acids. Germline V CDR1 and CDR2: MNHNS, SASEGT. CDR3 nucleotides: TGTGCCAGCAGTAAATACCCGGGACAGGGTTCCTACGAGCAGTACTTC. Its protein is CASSKYPGQGSYEQYF.

This clonotype appeared a single time. The V gene is TRBV6-6, the J gene TRBJ2-7, with 9 positions matching TRBD1. Germline V gene lookup returns CDR1 MNHNY and CDR2 SVGAGI (reference sequence). This CDR3 has 15 amino acids. The V and J ends lost 7 bases and 2 bases, in that order; junction bases with no gene match: 9. The CDR3 nucleotides are TGTGCCAGCACTACCCGGACAGGGGCGACCTACGAGCAGTACTTC. It specifies CASTTRTGATYEQYF.

V gene TRBV7-9 combines with J gene TRBJ2-7, with TRBD2 matching 7 bases. The CDR3 is 12 residues long. The V gene's germline CDR1 is SEHNR and CDR2 FQNEAQ (reference sequence). The V segment lost 7 bases and the J segment 1 base; nucleotides outside the gene matches: 1. CDR3 DNA sequence: TGTGCCAGCATGGGGGGGTCCTACGAGCAGTACTTC. This sequence encodes CASMGGSYEQYF.

The chain carries TRBV7-9 and TRBJ2-3; maybe TRBD2 (5 bases). Trimming removed 5 bases at V and 0 bases at J, with 15 bases between. This CDR3 has 16 residues. Germline V gene sequence: CDR1 SEHNR, CDR2 FQNEAQ (reference sequence). The CDR3 sequence is CASSPRISASTDTQYF. CDR3 bases: TGTGCCAGCAGCCCCCGGATTAGCGCGAGCACAGATACGCAGTATTTT.

The chain carries TRBV20-1 and TRBJ2-3; possibly TRBD1 or TRBD2 for D (6 bases each). The germline V and J ends were trimmed by 3 bases and 2 bases, with 12 bases remaining between them. There are 14 residues in the CDR3. Looked up from germline, CDR1 is DFQATT and CDR2 is SNEGSKA (reference sequence). CDR3 DNA sequence: TGCAGTGCTAGGGGGGGCACCTACACAGATACGCAGTATTTT. Encoded protein: CSARGGTYTDTQYF.

This clonotype was picked up a small number of times. The chain couples TRBV2 to TRBJ2-6; maybe TRBD1 (6 bases). CDR3 size: 16 residues. Trimming removed 9 bases at V and 4 bases at J, with 19 bases between. Germline CDR1 reads SNHLY; CDR2 reads FYNNEI. The CDR3 sequence is CASEEWGLEGANVLTF. The CDR3 bases are TGTGCCAGTGAAGAATGGGGGCTGGAGGGGGCCAACGTCCTGACTTTC.

The rearrangement uses TRBV7-6 and TRBJ2-3; 11 bases are a match to TRBD2. The V gene's germline CDR1 is SGHVS and CDR2 FNYEAQ. The length of the CDR3 is 17 residues. V lost 5 bases to trimming and J lost 4 bases; unmatched junction nucleotides: 11. The chain's CDR3 is CASSPGTSGFGADTQYF. Written as DNA, the CDR3 is TGTGCCAGCAGCCCCGGGACTAGCGGATTCGGGGCAGATACGCAGTATTTT.

The chain links TRBV18 to TRBJ2-1; D uncertain. This CDR3 has 12 residues. V lost 0 bases and J lost 5, with 2 bases in between. The germline gives CDR1 KGHSH, CDR2 LQKENI. The DNA for the CDR3 is TGTGCCAGCTCACCACCGAACAATGAGCAGTTCTTC. It translates to CASSPPNNEQFF.

The chain uses TRBV6-5 and TRBJ1-2; 8 bases are a match to TRBD1. Germline CDR1 MNHEY, CDR2 SVGAGI. After removal of 2 bases from V and 4 bases from J, the junction contained 12 bases not matched to a gene. The CDR3 has 17 residues. The CDR3 here is CASSYPIPGQGIYGYTF. CDR3 DNA: TGTGCCAGCAGTTACCCGATCCCCGGACAGGGAATCTATGGCTACACCTTC.

This clonotype was seen only a few times. The chain joins TRBV4-1 to TRBJ1-1, with D maybe TRBD1 (5 bases). Germline V CDR1 and CDR2: MGHRA, YSYEKL. The germline V and J ends were trimmed by 1 base and 6 bases, with 15 bases remaining between them. There are 15 residues in the CDR3. In nucleotides, the CDR3 is TGCGCCAGCAGCCAAGTTGTCCGGGGCCGTTCTGAAGCTTTCTTT. Its protein product is CASSQVVRGRSEAFF.

The chain joins TRBV7-9 to TRBJ1-1; no firm D call. Trimming cost V 5 bases and J 1 base, with 11 bases left between them. CDR1 and CDR2 (germline): SEHNR, FQNEAQ (reference sequence). The CDR3 is 14 residues long. DNA for the CDR3: TGTGCCAGCAGCCCCGGGAACCGGAACACTGAAGCTTTCTTT. The encoded protein is CASSPGNRNTEAFF.

This clonotype was observed at least ten times. This chain joins TRBV10-3 and TRBJ2-1; maybe TRBD1 (5 bases). Germline V gene sequence: CDR1 ENHRY, CDR2 SYGVKD. Deletions cut 0 bases from V and 5 bases from J, with 8 bases between. The CDR3 runs 14 residues. CDR3 sequence: CAISESGADNEQFF. CDR3 DNA: TGTGCCATCAGTGAGTCAGGGGCTGACAATGAGCAGTTCTTC.

This chain joins TRBV7-6 and TRBJ1-2, with TRBD1 as a possible D gene (5 bases). Germline lookup yields CDR1 SGHVS and CDR2 FNYEAQ. V was clipped by 2 bases and J by 4 bases, with 14 bases between them. This CDR3 is 15 amino acids long. DNA of the CDR3: TGTGCCAGCAGCTTATTTTTTGGGGGTGGCTATGGCTACACCTTC. Amino acid sequence: CASSLFFGGGYGYTF. Together with reference TRBV7-6 and TRBJ1-2, the CDR3 gives the full variable domain: GAGVSQSPRYKVTKRGQDVALRCDPISGHVSLYWYRQALGQGPEFLTYFNYEAQQDKSGLPNDRFSAERPEGSISTLTIQRTEQRDSAMYRCASSLFFGGGYGYTFGSGTRLTVV.

This clonotype was found a few times. The genes are TRBV6-1 and TRBJ2-7; 8 bases are shared with TRBD2. J gave up 4 bases and V 1 base, and 3 bases lay outside the gene matches. The CDR3 is 14 amino acids. CDR1 is MNHNS and CDR2 is SASEGT in the germline V gene. The CDR3 sequence is CASSEEGLVYEQYF. The DNA for the CDR3 is TGTGCCAGCAGTGAAGAGGGACTAGTATACGAGCAGTACTTC.

The chain uses TRBV27 and TRBJ2-2; D not certain. Germline CDR1 reads MNHEY; CDR2 reads SMNVEV (reference sequence). V lost 2 bases and J lost 5, with 12 bases in between. The CDR3 is 15 residues long. CDR3 nucleotides: TGTGCCAGCAGTTTAAGAGGTTTAAGAACCGGGGAGCTGTTTTTT. It encodes CASSLRGLRTGELFF.